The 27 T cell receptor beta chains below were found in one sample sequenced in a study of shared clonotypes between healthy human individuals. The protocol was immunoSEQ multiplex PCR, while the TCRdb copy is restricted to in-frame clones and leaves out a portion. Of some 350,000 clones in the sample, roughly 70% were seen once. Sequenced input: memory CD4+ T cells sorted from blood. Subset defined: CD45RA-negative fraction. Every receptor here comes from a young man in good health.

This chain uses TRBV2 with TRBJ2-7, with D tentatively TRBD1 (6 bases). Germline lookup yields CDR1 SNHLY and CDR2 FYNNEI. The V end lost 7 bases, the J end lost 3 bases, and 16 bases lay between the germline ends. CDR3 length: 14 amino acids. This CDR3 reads CASTLTGTLYEQYF. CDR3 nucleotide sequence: TGTGCCAGCACCCTAACCGGGACACTCTACGAGCAGTACTTC.

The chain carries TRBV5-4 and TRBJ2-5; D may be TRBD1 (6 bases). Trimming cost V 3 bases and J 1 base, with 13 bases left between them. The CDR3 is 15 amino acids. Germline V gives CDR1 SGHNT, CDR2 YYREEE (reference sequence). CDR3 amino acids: CASSSSTGFQETQYF. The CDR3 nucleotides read TGTGCCAGCAGCTCTTCGACAGGTTTCCAAGAGACCCAGTACTTC.

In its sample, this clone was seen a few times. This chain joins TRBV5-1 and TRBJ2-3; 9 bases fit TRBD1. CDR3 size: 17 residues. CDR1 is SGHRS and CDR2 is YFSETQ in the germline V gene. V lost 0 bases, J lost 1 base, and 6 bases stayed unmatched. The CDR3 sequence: CASSLDRGRRGTDTQYF. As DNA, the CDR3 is TGCGCCAGCAGCTTGGACAGGGGGCGAAGGGGCACAGATACGCAGTATTTT.

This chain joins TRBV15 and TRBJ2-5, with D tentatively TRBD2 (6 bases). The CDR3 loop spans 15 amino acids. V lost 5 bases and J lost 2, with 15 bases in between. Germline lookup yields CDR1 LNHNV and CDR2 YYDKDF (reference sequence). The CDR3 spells CATSGMEGRQETQYF. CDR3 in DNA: TGTGCCACCAGCGGAATGGAGGGGAGGCAAGAGACCCAGTACTTC.

Written as DNA, the CDR3 is TGTGCCAGCAGTGACCGTCACCCCGGGGATACGCAGTATTTT. It is translated as CASSDRHPGDTQYF. The chain joins TRBV6-1 to TRBJ2-3; D remains ambiguous. The V end was cut by 3 bases, the J end by 6 bases, with 13 bases between. The germline V gene encodes CDR1 MNHNS and CDR2 SASEGT. The CDR3 has 14 residues.

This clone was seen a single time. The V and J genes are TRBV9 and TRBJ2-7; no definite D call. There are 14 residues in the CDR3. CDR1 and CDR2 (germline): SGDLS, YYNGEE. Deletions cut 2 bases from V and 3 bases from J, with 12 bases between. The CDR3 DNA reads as TGTGCCAGCAGCGTCACCGGTTCCATCTACGAGCAGTACTTC. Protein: CASSVTGSIYEQYF.

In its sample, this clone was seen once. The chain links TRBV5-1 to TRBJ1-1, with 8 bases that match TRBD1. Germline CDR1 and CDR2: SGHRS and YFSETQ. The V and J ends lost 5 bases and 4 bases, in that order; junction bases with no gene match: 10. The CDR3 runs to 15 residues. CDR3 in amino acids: CASSFSGGGGTEAFF. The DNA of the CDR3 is TGCGCCAGCAGTTTTTCAGGGGGCGGAGGCACTGAAGCTTTCTTT.

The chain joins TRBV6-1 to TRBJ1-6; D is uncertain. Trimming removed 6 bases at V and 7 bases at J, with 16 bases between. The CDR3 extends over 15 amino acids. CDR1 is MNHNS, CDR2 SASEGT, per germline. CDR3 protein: CASRHSKQFNSPLHF. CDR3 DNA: TGTGCCAGCAGACACAGTAAACAGTTCAATTCACCCCTCCACTTT.

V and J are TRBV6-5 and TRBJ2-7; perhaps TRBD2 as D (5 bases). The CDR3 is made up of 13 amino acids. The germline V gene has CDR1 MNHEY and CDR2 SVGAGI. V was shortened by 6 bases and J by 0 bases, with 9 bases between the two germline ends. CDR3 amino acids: CASRTLASYEQYF. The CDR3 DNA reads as TGTGCCAGCAGAACCCTAGCCTCCTACGAGCAGTACTTC.

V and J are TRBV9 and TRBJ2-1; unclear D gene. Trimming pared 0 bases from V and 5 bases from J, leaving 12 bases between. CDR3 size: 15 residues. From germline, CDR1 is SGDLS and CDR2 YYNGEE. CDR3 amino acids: CASSVATLGNNEQFF. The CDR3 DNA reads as TGTGCCAGCAGCGTAGCTACCTTGGGGAACAATGAGCAGTTCTTC.

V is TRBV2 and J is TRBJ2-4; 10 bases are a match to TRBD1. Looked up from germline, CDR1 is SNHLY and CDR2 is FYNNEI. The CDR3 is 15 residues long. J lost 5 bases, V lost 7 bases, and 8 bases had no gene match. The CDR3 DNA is TGTGCCAGCACGGGGAGACAGGGGGCTGAAAACATTCAGTACTTC. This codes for CASTGRQGAENIQYF.

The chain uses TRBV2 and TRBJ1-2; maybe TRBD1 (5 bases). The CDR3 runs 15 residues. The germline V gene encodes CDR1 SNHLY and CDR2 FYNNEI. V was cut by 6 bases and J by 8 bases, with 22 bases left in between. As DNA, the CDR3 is TGTGCCAGCAGCCCGTCCGCAGGGATGGGGAGAGGCTACACCTTC. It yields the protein CASSPSAGMGRGYTF.

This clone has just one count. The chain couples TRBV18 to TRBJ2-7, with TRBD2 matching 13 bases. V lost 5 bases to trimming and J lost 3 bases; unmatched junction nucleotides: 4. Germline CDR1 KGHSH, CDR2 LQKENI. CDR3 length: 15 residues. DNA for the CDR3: TGTGCCAGCTCATTTACTAGCGGGAGGGTCTACGAGCAGTACTTC. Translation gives CASSFTSGRVYEQYF.

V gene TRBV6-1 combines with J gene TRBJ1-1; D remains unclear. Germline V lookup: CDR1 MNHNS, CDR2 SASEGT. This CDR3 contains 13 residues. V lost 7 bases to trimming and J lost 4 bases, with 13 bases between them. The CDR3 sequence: CASIQSWGTEAFF. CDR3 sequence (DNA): TGTGCCAGCATCCAATCCTGGGGCACTGAAGCTTTCTTT.

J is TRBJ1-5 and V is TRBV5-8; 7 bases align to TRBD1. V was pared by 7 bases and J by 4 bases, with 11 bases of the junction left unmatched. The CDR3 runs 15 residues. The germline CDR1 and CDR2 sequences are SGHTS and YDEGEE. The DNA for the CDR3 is TGTGCCAGCGACCGAGAGGGGGCCGGTAATCAGCCCCAGCATTTT. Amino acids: CASDREGAGNQPQHF.

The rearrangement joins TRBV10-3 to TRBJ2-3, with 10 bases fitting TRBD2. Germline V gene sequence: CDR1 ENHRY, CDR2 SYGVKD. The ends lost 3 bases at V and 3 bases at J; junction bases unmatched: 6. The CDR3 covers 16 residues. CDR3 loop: CAISDLYSGRTDTQYF. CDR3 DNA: TGTGCCATCAGTGACCTATATAGCGGGAGGACAGATACGCAGTATTTT.

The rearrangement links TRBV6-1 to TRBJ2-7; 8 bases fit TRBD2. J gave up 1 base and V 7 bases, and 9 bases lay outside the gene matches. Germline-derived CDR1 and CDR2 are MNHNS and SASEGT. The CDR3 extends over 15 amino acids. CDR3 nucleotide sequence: TGTGCCAGCACCCCCCCGGGGGGGGCATCCTACGAGCAGTACTTC. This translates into CASTPPGGASYEQYF.

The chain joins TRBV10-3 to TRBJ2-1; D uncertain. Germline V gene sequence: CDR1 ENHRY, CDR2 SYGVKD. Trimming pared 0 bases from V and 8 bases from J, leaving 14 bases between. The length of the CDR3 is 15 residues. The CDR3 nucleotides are TGTGCCATCAGTGAGTCGAGCGCCATGAATTATGAGCAGTTCTTC. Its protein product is CAISESSAMNYEQFF.

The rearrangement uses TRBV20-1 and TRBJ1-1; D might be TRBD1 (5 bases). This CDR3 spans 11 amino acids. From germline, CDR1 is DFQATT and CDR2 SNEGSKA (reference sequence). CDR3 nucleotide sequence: TGCAGGGCAGGGCTCGGCACTGAAGCTTTCTTT. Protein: CRAGLGTEAFF.

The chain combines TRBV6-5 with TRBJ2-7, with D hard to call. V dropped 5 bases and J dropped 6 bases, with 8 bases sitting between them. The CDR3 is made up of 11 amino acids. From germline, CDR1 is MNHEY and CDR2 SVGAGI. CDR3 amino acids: CASSEFSEQYF. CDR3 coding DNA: TGTGCCAGCAGTGAATTCTCCGAGCAGTACTTC.

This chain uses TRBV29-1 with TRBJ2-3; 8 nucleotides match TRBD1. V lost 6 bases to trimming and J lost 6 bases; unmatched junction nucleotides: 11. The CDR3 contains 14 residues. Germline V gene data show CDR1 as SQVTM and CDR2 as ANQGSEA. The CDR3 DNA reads TGCAGCGTGGGTCGGACAGGGCGAAAGGATACGCAGTATTTT. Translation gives CSVGRTGRKDTQYF.

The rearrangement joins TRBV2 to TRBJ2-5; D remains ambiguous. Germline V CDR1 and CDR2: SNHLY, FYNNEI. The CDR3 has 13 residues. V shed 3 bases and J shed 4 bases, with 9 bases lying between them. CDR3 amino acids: CASSEFRAETQYF. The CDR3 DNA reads TGTGCCAGCAGTGAGTTTAGAGCAGAGACCCAGTACTTC.

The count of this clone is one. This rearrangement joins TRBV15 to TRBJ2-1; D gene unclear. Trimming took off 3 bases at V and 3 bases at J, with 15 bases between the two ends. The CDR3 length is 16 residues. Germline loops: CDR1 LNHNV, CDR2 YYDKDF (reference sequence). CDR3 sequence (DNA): TGTGCCACCAGCAGGATCGAGGCGCGTGGCTACAATGAGCAGTTCTTC. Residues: CATSRIEARGYNEQFF.

CDR3 loop: CASSLGREYRSYNEQFF. The CDR3 DNA reads TGTGCCAGCAGTTTGGGGCGGGAATACCGCTCCTACAATGAGCAGTTCTTC. V gene TRBV28 combines with J gene TRBJ2-1; a weak D match, TRBD2 (6 bases). The CDR3 totals 17 residues. CDR1 is MDHEN and CDR2 is SYDVKM in the germline V gene. V lost 3 bases to trimming and J lost 0 bases, with 15 bases between them.

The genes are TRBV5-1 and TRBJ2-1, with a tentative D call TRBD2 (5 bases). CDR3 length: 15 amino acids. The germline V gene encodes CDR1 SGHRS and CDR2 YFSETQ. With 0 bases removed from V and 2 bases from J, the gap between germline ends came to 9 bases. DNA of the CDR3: TGCGCCAGCAGCTTGGAAGCGGCACCCTACAATGAGCAGTTCTTC. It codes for CASSLEAAPYNEQFF.

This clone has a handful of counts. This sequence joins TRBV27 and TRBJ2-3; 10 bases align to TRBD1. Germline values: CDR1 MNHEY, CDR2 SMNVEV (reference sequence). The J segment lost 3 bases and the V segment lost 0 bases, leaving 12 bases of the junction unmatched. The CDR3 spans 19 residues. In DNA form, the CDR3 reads TGTGCCAGCAGTTTATCTGGGGACAGGGGATTTTTCGTGACAGATACGCAGTATTTT. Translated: CASSLSGDRGFFVTDTQYF.

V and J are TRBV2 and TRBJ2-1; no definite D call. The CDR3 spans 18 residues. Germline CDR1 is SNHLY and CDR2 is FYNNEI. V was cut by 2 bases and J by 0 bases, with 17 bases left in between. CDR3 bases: TGTGCCAGCAGTGAACTTGTCCCTGGTCAAACCTCCTACAATGAGCAGTTCTTC. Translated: CASSELVPGQTSYNEQFF.